This TCR beta chain was retrieved from a study of blood T cell repertoires in COVID-19. With respect to this clone: Other DNA sequences from this sample encode an identical CDR3 as well.

This CDR3 comprises 14 residues. Germline V CDR1 and CDR2: MNHEY, SVGAGI. Trimming shortened V by 10 bases and J by 2 bases, and 15 bases separated the two germline ends. TCRdb keeps only in-frame clones here, not all; method: immunoSEQ multiplex PCR. The sample consists of some 250,000 clones, around 88% of them appearing once. Material for sequencing was peripheral blood. This TCR was sampled from a woman aged 25 to 45 who had recovered from COVID-19. This chain connects TRBV6-5 to TRBJ1-5; perhaps TRBD1 as D (5 bases). The CDR3 here is CATTLGGGNQPQHF. The CDR3 DNA is TGTGCCACGACATTGGGGGGGGGCAATCAGCCCCAGCATTTT.